The present entry profiles one T cell receptor beta chain with its context. This entry is derived from a study of blood T cell repertoires in COVID-19. Whole-study context: Whether acute or convalescent, the COVID-19 samples came from the United States, Italy and Spain. Sources were T cells, B-cell-depleted T cells, or PBMCs; the material itself was cDNA or gDNA.

Germline CDR1 reads KGHDR; CDR2 reads SFDVKD. V lost 4 bases, J lost 0 bases, and 5 bases stayed unmatched. The CDR3 has 17 residues. Authors' data handling: The authors estimated nucleated cell counts from reference gene primer amplification. The data were produced by immunoSEQ multiplex PCR, yet TCRdb's version contains in-frame clones alone and is incomplete. V and J calls and clone size come straight from that table; D and trimming were deduced from the DNA. The sample contains over 85,000 clones, roughly 77% of which appear only once. The clonotype comes from a human donor in a cohort sampled during active COVID-19. Sequencing was done on a sample of peripheral blood. The chain carries TRBV24-1 and TRBJ2-1; 10 bases match TRBD1. In nucleotides, the CDR3 is TGTGCCACCAGTGACCGGGGACAGGGGACCTCCTACAATGAGCAGTTCTTC. It codes for CATSDRGQGTSYNEQFF.